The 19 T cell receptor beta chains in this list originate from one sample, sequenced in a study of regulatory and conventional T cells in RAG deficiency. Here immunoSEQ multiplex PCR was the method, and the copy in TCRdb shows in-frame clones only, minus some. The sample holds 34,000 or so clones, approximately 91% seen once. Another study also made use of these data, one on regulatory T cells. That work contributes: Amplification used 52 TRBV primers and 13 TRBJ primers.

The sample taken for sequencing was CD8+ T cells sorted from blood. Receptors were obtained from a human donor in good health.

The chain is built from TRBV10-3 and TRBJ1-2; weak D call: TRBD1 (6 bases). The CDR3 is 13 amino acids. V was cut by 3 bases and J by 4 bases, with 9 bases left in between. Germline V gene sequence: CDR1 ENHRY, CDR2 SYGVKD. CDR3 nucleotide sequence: TGTGCCATCAGTGAAGGGACATCCTATGGCTACACCTTC. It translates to CAISEGTSYGYTF.

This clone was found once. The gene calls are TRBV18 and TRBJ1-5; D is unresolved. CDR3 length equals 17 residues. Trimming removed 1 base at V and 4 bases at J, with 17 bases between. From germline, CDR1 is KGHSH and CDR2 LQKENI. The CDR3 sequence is CASSPLSDSVGNQPQHF. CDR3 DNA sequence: TGTGCCAGCTCACCACTGTCTGACTCGGTAGGAAATCAGCCCCAGCATTTT. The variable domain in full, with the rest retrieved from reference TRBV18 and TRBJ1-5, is NAGVMQNPRHLVRRRGQEARLRCSPMKGHSHVYWYRQLPEEGLKFMVYLQKENIIDESGMPKERFSAEFPKEGPSILRIQQVVRGDSAAYFCASSPLSDSVGNQPQHFGDGTRLSIL.

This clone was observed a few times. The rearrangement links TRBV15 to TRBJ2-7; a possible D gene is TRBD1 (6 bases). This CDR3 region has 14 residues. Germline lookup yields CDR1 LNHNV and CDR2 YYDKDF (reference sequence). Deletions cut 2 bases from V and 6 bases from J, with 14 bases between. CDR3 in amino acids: CATSRLRGLSEQYF. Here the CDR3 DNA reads TGTGCCACCAGCAGATTAAGGGGGTTGAGCGAGCAGTACTTC.

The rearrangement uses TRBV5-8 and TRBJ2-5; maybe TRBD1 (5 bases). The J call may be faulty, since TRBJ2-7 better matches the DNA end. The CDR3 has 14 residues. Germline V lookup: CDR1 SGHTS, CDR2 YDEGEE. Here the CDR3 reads CASSPLPRGDEQYF. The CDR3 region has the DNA TGTGCCAGCAGCCCACTTCCTAGGGGTGACGAGCAGTACTTC.

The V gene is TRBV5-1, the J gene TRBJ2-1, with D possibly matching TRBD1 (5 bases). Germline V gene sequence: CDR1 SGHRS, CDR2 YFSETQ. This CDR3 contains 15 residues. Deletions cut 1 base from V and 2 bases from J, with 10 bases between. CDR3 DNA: TGCGCCAGCAGCTTGAGACAGACCCCCTACAATGAGCAGTTCTTC. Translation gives CASSLRQTPYNEQFF.

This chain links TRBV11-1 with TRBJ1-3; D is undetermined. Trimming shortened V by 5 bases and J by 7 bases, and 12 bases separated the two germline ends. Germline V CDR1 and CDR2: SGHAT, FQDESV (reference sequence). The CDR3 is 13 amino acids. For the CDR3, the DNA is TGTGCCAGCAGCCAGCAATTGGAGAACACCATATATTTT. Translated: CASSQQLENTIYF.

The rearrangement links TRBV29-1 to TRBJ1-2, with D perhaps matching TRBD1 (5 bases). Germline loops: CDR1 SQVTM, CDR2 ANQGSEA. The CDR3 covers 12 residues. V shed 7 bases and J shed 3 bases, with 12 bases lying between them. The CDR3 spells CSAGKYDYGYTF. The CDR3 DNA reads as TGCAGCGCAGGGAAATATGACTATGGCTACACCTTC.

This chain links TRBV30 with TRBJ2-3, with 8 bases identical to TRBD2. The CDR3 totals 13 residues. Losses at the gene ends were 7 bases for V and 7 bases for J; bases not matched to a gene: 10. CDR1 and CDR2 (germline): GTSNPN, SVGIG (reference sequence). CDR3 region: CALGLAGPYTQYF. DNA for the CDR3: TGTGCCTTGGGCCTAGCGGGCCCCTATACGCAGTATTTT.

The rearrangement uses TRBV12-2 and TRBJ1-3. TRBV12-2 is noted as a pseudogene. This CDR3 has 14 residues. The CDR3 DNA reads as TGTGCAAGTCGCACGCCGGGAAGAGGGAACACCATATATTTT. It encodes CASRTPGRGNTIYF.

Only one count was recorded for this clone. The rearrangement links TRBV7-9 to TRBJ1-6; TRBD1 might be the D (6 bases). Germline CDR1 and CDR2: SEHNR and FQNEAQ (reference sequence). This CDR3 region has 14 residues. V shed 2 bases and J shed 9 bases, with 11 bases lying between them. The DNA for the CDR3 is TGTGCCAGCAGCTTAAGGACAGATTTTTCACCCCTCCACTTT. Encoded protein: CASSLRTDFSPLHF.

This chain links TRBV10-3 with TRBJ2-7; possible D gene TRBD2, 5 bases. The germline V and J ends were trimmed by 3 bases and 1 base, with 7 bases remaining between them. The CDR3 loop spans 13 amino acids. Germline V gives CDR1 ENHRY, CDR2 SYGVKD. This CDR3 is CAISEGSSYEQYF. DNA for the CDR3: TGTGCCATCAGTGAAGGGAGTTCCTACGAGCAGTACTTC.

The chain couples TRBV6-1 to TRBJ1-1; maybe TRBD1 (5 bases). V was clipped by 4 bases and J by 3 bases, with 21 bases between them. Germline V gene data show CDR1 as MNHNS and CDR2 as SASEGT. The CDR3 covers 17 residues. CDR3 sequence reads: CASSAYWGVDIDTEAFF. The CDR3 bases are TGTGCCAGCAGTGCTTATTGGGGGGTGGACATTGACACTGAAGCTTTCTTT.

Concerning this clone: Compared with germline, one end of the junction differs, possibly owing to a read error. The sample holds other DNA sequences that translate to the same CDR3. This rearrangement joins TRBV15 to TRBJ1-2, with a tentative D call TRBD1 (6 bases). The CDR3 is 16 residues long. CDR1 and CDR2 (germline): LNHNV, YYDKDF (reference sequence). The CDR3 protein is CATSRGGGGTYYGYTF. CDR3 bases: TGCGCCACCAGCAGAGGAGGGGGGGGAACCTACTATGGCTACACCTTC.

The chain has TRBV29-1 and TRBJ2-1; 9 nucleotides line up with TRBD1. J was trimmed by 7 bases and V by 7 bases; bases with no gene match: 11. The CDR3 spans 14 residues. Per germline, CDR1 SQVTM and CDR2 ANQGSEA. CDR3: CSGSSGTGSNEQFF. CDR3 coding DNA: TGCAGCGGATCTTCCGGGACAGGGTCTAATGAGCAGTTCTTC.

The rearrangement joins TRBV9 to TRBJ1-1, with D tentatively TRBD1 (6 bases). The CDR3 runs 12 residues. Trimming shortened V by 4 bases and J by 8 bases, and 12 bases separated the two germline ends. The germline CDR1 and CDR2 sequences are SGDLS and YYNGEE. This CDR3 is CASSRLRGEAFF. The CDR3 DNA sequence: TGTGCCAGCAGCCGACTCAGGGGAGAAGCTTTCTTT.

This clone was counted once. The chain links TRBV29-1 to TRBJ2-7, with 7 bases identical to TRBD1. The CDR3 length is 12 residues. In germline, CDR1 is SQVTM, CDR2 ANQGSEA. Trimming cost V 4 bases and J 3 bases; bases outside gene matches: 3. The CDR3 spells CSVGQGVYEQYF. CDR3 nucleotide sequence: TGCAGCGTTGGTCAGGGGGTCTACGAGCAGTACTTC.

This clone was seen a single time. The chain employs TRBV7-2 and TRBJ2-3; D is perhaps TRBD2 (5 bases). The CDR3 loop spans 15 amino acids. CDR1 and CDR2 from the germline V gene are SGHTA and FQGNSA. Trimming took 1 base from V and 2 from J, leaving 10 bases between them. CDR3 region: CASSLVGGHTDTQYF. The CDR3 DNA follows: TGTGCCAGCAGCTTAGTAGGCGGGCACACAGATACGCAGTATTTT.

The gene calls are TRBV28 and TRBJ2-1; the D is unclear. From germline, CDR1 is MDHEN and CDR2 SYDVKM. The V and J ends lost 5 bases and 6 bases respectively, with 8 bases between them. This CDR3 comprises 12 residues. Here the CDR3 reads CASSPALNEQFF. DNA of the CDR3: TGTGCCAGCAGTCCCGCTCTCAATGAGCAGTTCTTC.

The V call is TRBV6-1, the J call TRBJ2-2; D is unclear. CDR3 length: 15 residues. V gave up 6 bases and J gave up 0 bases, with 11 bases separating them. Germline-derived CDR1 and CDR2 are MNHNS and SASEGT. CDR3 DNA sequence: TGTGCCAGCAGGACCACCAGTGCGAACACCGGGGAGCTGTTTTTT. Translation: CASRTTSANTGELFF.